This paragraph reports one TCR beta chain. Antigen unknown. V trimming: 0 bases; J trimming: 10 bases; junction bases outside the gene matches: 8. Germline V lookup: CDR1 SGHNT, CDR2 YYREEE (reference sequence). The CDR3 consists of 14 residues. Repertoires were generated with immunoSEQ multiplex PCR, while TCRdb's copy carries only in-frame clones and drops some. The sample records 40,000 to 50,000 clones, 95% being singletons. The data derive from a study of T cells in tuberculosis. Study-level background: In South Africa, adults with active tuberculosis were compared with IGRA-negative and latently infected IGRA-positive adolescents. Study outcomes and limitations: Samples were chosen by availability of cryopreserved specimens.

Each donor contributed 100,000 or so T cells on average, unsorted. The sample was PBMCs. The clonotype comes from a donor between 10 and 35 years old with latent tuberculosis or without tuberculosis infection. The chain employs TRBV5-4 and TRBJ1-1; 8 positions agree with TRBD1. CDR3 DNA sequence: TGTGCCAGCAGCTTGGAGACAGGGGCTTCAGGAGCTTTCTTT. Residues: CASSLETGASGAFF.